The clone carrying this T cell receptor (beta chain) appeared many times. Antigen unknown. CDR3 length: 15 amino acids. The V end was cut by 0 bases, the J end by 10 bases, with 13 bases between. Germline CDR1 SGHAT, CDR2 FQNNGV. This sample's time point: newly diagnosed GD, antithyroid drugs for less than 3 months. RNA from PBMCs was the source of the TCR library. To make TCR beta libraries, researchers used iRepertoire HTBI primers and Arm-PCR of CDR3 regions. MiXCR, run by TCRdb on the multiplex PCR reads, gives a single entry per CDR3 protein. The sample consists of roughly 260,000 distinct CDR3 sequences, under 20% of them appearing once. The source of the sample is a study of regulatory T cells in long-lasting Graves disease. Study-wide results and limits: There was favoring of TRBV28, TRBJ1-2 and TRBJ2-5 in persistent disease. The TCR repertoire of persistent Graves' patients was less diverse than that of newly diagnosed ones. Peripheral blood, not thyroid tissue, was the sole material studied.

These data also formed part of another study, on T cells in Graves' hyperthyroidism and ophthalmopathy. That report notes: Exclusion of a patient resulted from uncontrolled infection, other autoimmune disease, pregnancy or lactation.

V and J are TRBV11-2 and TRBJ1-6; D may be TRBD1 (6 bases). The receptor comes from a woman in her 30s with Graves disease. Sequenced material: peripheral blood mononuclear cells (PBMCs), taken at new diagnosis, from a patient treated with antithyroid drugs. This CDR3 reads CASSLDPGAFSPLHF. CDR3 in DNA: TGTGCCAGCAGCTTAGATCCGGGGGCTTTCTCACCCCTCCACTTT.